Shown below are 2 T cell receptor beta chains from a single sample sequenced in a study of blood T cell repertoires in COVID-19. Sequenced by immunoSEQ multiplex PCR; TCRdb stores in-frame clones only, minus some. The sample yields 110,000 or so clones, 65% to 90% seen once. The sequencing input was peripheral blood. These receptors all stem from a man between 45 and 60 years old with acute or convalescent COVID-19.

The chain couples TRBV5-1 to TRBJ2-7, with 8 bases fitting TRBD2. The CDR3 has 14 amino acids. Losses at the gene ends were 4 bases for V and 0 bases for J; bases not matched to a gene: 3. In germline, CDR1 is SGHRS, CDR2 YFSETQ. This chain's CDR3 is CASSQRGNSYEQYF. The CDR3 DNA follows: TGCGCCAGCAGCCAGCGGGGGAACTCCTACGAGCAGTACTTC.

J is TRBJ2-7 and V is TRBV19; tentatively, D is TRBD2 (6 bases). This CDR3 spans 13 amino acids. Trimming took 3 bases from V and 7 from J, leaving 13 bases between them. CDR1 is LNHDA, CDR2 SQIVND, per germline (reference sequence). CDR3 sequence (DNA): TGTGCCAGTAGTATGACGGCGGGGAGGGAGCAGTACTTC. It is translated as CASSMTAGREQYF.